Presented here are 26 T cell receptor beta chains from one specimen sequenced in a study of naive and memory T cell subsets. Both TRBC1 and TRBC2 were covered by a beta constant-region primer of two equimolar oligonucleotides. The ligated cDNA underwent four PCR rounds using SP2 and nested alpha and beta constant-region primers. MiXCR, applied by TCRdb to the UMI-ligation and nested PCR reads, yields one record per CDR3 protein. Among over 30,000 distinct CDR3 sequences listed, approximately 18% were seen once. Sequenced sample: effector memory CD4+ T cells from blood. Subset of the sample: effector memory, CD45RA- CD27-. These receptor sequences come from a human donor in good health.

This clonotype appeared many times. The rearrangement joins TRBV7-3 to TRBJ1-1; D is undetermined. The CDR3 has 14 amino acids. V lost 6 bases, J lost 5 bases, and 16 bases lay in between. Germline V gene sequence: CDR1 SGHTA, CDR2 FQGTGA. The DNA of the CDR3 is TGTGCCAGCAGTCTCGGCCGGGGTTCGACTGAAGCTTTCTTT. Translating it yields CASSLGRGSTEAFF. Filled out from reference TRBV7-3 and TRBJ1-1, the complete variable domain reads GAGVSQTPSNKVTEKGKYVELRCDPISGHTALYWYRQSLGQGPEFLIYFQGTGAADDSGLPNDRFFAVRPEGSVSTLKIQRTERGDSAVYLCASSLGRGSTEAFFGQGTRLTVV.

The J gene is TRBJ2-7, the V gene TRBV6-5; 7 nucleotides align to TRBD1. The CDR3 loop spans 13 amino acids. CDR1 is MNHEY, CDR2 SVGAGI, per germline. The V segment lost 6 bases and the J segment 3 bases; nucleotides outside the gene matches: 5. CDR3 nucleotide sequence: TGTGCCAGCAGGAGCAGGGGGTACTACGAGCAGTACTTC. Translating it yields CASRSRGYYEQYF.

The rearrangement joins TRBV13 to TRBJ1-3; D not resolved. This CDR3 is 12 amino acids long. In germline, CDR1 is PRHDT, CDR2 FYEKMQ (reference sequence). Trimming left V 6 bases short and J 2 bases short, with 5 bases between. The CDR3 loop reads CASRTPGNTIYF. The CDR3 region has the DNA TGTGCCAGCAGAACACCTGGAAACACCATATATTTT.

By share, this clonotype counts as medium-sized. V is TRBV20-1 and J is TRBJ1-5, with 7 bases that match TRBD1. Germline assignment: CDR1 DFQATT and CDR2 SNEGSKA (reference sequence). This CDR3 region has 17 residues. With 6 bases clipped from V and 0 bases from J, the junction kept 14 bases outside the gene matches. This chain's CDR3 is CSAVQLGQEHSNQPQHF. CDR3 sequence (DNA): TGCAGTGCCGTTCAACTTGGACAGGAACATAGCAATCAGCCCCAGCATTTT.

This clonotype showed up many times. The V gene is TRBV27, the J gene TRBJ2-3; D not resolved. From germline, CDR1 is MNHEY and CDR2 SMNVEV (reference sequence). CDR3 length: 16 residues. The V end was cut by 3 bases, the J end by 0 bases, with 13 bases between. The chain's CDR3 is CASSFYRITSTDTQYF. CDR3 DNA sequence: TGTGCCAGCAGTTTCTATAGGATAACTAGCACAGATACGCAGTATTTT.

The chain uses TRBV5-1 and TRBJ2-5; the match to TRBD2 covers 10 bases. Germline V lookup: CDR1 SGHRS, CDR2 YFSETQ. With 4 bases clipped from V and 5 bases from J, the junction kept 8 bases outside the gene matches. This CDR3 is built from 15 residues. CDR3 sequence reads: CASSPGLAAGETQYF. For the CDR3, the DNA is TGCGCCAGCAGCCCTGGACTAGCGGCGGGGGAGACCCAGTACTTC. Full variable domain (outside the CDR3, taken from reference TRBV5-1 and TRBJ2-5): KAGVTQTPRYLIKTRGQQVTLSCSPISGHRSVSWYQQTPGQGLQFLFEYFSETQRNKGNFPGRFSGRQFSNSRSEMNVSTLELGDSALYLCASSPGLAAGETQYFGPGTRLLVL.

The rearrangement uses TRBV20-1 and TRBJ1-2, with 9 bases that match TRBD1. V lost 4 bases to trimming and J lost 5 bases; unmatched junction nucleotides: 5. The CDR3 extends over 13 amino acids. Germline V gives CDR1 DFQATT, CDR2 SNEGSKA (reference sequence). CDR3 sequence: CSATHRGQYGYTF. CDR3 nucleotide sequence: TGCAGTGCTACACACAGGGGGCAGTATGGCTACACCTTC.

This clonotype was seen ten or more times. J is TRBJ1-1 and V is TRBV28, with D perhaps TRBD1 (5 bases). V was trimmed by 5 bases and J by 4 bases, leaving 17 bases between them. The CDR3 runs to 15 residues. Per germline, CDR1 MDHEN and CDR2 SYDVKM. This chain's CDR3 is CASSRSGWGTTEAFF. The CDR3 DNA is TGTGCCAGCAGTAGATCGGGATGGGGGACCACTGAAGCTTTCTTT.

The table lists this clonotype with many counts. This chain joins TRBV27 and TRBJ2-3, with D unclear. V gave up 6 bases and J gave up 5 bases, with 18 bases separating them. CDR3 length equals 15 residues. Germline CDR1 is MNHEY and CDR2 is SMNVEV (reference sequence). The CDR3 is CASRSRVLPKDTQYF. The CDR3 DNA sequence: TGTGCCAGCAGATCTCGGGTCTTACCCAAAGATACGCAGTATTTT.

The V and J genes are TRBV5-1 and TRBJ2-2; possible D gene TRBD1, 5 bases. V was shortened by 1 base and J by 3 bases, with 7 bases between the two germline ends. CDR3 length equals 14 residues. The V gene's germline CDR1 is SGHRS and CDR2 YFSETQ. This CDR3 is CASSLLQDTGELFF. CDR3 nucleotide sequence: TGCGCCAGCAGCTTGTTACAGGACACCGGGGAGCTGTTTTTT.

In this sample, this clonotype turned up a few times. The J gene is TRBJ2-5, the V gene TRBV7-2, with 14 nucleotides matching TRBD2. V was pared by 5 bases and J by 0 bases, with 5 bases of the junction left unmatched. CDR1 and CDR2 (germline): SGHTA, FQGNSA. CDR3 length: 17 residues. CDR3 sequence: CASSPGTSGSYQETQYF. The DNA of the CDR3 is TGTGCCAGCAGCCCCGGGACTAGCGGGAGTTACCAAGAGACCCAGTACTTC.

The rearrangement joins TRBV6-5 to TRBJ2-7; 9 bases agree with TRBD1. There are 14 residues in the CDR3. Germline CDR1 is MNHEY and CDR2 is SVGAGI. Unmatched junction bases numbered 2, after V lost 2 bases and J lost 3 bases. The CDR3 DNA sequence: TGTGCCAGCAGTTACATGGACAGGGGCTACGAGCAGTACTTC. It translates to CASSYMDRGYEQYF.

CDR3 nucleotide sequence: TGTGCCAGCAGCCCCAGGGGTTCTGGAAACACCATATATTTT. Translating gives CASSPRGSGNTIYF. V is TRBV3-1 and J is TRBJ1-3; maybe TRBD1 (6 bases). Germline V CDR1 and CDR2: LGHDT, YNNKEL (reference sequence). Trimming cost V 4 bases and J 1 base, with 8 bases left between them. The CDR3 runs to 14 residues.

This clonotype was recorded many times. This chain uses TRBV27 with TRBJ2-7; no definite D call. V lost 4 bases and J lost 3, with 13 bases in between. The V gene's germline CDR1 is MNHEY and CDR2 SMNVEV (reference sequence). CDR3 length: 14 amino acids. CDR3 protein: CASSSSIGLYEQYF. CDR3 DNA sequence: TGTGCCAGCAGTTCCAGTATCGGCCTCTACGAGCAGTACTTC.

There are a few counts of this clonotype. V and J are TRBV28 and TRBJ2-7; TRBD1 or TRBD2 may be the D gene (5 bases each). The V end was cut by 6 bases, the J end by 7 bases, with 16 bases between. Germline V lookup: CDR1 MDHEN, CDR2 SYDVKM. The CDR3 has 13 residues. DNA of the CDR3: TGTGCCAGCAGGACCGGGACCGCCTGGGAGCAGTACTTC. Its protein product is CASRTGTAWEQYF.

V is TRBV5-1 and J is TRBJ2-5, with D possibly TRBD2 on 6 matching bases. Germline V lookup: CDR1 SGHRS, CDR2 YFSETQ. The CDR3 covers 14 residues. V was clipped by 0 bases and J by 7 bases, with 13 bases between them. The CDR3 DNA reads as TGCGCCAGCAGCTTGGTTGGACTACCGGCGACCCAGTACTTC. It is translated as CASSLVGLPATQYF.

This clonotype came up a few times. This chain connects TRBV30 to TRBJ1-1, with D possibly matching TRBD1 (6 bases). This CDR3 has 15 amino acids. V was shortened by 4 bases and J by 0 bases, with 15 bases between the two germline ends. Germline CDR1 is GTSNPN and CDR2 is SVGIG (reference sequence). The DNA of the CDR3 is TGTGCCTGGAAGTCAGCGGACAGTTTGAACACTGAAGCTTTCTTT. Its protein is CAWKSADSLNTEAFF.

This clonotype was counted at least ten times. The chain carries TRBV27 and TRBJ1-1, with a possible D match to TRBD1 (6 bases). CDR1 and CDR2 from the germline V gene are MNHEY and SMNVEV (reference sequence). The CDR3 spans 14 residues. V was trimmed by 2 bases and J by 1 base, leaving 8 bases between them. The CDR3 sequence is CASSLRQENTEAFF. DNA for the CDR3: TGTGCCAGCAGTTTACGACAGGAGAACACTGAAGCTTTCTTT.

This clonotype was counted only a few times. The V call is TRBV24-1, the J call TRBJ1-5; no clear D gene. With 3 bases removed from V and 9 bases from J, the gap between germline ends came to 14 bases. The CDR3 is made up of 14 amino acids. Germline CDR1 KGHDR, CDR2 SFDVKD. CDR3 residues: CATSDRTSVGPQHF. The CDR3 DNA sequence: TGTGCCACCAGTGATAGGACGTCCGTCGGGCCCCAGCATTTT.

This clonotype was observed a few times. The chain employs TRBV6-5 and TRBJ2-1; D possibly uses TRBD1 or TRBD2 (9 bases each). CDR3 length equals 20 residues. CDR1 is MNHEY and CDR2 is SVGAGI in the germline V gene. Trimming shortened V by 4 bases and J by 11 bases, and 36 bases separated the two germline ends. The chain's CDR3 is CASSLQGALGGRGWDNQQFF. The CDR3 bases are TGTGCCAGCAGTTTACAGGGGGCGCTAGGCGGGAGGGGTTGGGATAATCAGCAGTTCTTC.

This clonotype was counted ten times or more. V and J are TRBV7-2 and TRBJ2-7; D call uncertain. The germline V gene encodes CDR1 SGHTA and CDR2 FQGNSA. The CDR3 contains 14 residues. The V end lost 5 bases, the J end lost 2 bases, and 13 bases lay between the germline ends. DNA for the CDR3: TGTGCCAGCAGCCCAAATCCAGGTACCTACGAGCAGTACTTC. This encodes CASSPNPGTYEQYF. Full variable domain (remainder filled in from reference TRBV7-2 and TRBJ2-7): GAGVSQSPSNKVTEKGKDVELRCDPISGHTALYWYRQSLGQGLEFLIYFQGNSAPDKSGLPSDRFSAERTGGSVSTLTIQRTQQEDSAVYLCASSPNPGTYEQYFGPGTRLTVT.

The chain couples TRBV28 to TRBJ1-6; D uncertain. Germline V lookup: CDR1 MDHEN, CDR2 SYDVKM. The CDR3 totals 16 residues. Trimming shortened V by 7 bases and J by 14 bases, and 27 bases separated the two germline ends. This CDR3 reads CASTRLDGKGKSSLHF. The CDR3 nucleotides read TGTGCCAGCACCCGTTTGGACGGAAAAGGGAAATCATCCCTCCACTTT.

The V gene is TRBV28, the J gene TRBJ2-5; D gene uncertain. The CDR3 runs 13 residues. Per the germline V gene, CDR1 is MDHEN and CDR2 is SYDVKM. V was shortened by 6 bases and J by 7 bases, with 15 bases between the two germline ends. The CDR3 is CASSRRAERTQYF. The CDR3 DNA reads TGTGCCAGCAGCCGCCGGGCGGAAAGGACCCAGTACTTC.

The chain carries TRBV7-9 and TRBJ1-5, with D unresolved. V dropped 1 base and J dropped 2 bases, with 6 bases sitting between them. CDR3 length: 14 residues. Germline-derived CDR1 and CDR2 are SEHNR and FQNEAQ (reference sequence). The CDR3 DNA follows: TGTGCCAGCAGCTTAGACACAGGCAATCAGCCCCAGCATTTT. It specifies CASSLDTGNQPQHF.

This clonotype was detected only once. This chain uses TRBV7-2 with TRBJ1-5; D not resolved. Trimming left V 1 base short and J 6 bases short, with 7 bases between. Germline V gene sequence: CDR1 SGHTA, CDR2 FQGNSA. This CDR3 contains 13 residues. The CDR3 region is CASSLVEGQPQHF. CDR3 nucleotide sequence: TGTGCCAGCAGCTTAGTGGAGGGTCAGCCCCAGCATTTT.

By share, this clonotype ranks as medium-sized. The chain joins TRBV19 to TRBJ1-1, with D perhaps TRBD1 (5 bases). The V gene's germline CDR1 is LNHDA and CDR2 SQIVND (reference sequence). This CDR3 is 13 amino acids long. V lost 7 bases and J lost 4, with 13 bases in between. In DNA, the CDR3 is TGTGCCAGTACAAGGAGGGGTCTCACTGAAGCTTTCTTT. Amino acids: CASTRRGLTEAFF. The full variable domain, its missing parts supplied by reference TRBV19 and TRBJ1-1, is DGGITQSPKYLFRKEGQNVTLSCEQNLNHDAMYWYRQDPGQGLRLIYYSQIVNDFQKGDIAEGYSVSREKKESFPLTVTSAQKNPTAFYLCASTRRGLTEAFFGQGTRLTVV.